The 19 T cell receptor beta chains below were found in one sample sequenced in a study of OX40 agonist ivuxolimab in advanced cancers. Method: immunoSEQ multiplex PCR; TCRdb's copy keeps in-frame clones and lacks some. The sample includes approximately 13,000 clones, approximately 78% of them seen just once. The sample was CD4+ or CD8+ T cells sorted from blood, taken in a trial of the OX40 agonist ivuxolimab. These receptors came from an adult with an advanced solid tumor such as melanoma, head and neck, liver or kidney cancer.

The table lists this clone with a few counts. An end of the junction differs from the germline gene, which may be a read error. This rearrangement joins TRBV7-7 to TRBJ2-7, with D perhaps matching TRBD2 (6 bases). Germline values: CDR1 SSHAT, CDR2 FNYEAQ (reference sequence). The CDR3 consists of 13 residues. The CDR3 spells CGSSTRGYYEQYF. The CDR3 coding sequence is TGTGGCAGCAGCACCCGGGGGTACTACGAGCAGTACTTC.

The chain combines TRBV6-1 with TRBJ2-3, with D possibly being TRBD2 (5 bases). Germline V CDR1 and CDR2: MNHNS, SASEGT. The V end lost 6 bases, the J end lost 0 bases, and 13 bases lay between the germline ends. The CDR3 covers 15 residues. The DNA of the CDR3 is TGTGCCAGCAGAGCGGACCGTCTCAGCACAGATACGCAGTATTTT. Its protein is CASRADRLSTDTQYF.

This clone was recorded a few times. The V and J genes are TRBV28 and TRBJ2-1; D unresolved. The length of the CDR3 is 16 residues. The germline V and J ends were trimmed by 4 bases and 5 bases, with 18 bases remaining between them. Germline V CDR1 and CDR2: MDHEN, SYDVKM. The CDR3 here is CASSSPLGRAHNEQFF. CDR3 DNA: TGTGCCAGCAGTTCCCCCCTAGGGCGAGCCCACAATGAGCAGTTCTTC.

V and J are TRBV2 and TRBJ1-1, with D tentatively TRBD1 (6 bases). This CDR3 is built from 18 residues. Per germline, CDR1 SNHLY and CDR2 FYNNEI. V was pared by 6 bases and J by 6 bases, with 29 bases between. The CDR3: CASSVWDNVWGPYAEAFF. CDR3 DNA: TGTGCCAGCAGCGTGTGGGACAACGTTTGGGGGCCTTACGCTGAAGCTTTCTTT.

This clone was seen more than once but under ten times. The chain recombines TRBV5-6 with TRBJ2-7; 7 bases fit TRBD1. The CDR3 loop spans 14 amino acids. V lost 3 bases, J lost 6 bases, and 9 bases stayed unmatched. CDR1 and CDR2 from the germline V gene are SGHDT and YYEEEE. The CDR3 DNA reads TGTGCCAGCAGCTGGGGAACAGGGGCGGGCGAGCAGTACTTC. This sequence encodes CASSWGTGAGEQYF.

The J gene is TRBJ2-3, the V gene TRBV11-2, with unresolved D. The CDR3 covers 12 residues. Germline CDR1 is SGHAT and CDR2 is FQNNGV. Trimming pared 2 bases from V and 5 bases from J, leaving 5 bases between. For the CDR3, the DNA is TGTGCCAGCAGCTTATCGAGAGATACGCAGTATTTT. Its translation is CASSLSRDTQYF.

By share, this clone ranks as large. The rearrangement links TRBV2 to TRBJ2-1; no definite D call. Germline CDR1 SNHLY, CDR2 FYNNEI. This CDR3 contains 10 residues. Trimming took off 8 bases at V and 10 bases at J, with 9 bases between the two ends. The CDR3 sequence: CASVLLEQFF. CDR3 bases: TGTGCCAGCGTACTACTCGAGCAGTTCTTC.

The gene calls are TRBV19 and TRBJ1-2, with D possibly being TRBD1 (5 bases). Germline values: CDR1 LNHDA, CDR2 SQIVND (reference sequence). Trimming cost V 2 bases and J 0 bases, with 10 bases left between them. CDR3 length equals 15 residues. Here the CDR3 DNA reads TGTGCCAGTAGTATAAGTGACAGTGCTAACTATGGCTACACCTTC. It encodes CASSISDSANYGYTF.

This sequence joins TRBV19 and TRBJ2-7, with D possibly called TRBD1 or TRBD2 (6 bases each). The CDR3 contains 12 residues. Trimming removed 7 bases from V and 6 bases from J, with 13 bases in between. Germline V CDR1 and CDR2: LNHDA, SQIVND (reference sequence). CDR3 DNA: TGTGCCAGTACCCCTGGAGGGGGCGAGCAGTACTTC. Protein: CASTPGGGEQYF.

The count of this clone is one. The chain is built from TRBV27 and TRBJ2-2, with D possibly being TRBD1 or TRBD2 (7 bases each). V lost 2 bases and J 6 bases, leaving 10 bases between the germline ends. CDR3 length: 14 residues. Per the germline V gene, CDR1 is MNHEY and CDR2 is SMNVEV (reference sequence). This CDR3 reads CASSLAGGAGELFF. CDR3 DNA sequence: TGTGCCAGCAGTTTAGCAGGGGGGGCCGGGGAGCTGTTTTTT.

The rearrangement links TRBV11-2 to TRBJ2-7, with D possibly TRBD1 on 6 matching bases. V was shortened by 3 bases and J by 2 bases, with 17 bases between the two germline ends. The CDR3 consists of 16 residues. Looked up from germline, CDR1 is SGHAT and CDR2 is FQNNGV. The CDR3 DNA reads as TGTGCCAGCAGCTTGATCCGGTCGTGGGGGCCCTACGAGCAGTACTTC. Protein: CASSLIRSWGPYEQYF.

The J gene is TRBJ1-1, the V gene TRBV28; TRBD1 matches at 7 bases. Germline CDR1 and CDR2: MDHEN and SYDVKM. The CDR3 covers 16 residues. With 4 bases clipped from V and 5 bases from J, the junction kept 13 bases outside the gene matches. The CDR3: CASSYGTDEGRTEAFF. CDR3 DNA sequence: TGTGCCAGCAGTTACGGGACAGACGAGGGAAGGACTGAAGCTTTCTTT. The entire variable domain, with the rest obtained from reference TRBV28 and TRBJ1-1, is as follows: DVKVTQSSRYLVKRTGEKVFLECVQDMDHENMFWYRQDPGLGLRLIYFSYDVKMKEKGDIPEGYSVSREKKERFSLILESASTNQTSMYLCASSYGTDEGRTEAFFGQGTRLTVV.

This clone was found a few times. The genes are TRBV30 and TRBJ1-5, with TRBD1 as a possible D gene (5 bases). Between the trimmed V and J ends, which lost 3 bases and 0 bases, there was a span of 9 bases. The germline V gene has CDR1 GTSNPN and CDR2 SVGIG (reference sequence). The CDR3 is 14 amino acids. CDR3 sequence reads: CAWSGDHSNQPQHF. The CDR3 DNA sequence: TGTGCCTGGAGCGGGGACCATAGCAATCAGCCCCAGCATTTT.

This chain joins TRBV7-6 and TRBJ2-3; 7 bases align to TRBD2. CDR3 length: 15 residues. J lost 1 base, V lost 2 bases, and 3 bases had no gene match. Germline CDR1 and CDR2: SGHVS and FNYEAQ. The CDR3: CASSLYTSGTDTQYF. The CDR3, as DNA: TGTGCCAGCAGCTTATATACTAGCGGCACAGATACGCAGTATTTT.

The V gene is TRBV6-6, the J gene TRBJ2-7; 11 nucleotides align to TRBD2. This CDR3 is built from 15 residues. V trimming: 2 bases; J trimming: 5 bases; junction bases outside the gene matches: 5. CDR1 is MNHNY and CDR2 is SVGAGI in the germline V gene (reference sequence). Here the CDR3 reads CASSYSTSGSHEQYF. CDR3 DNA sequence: TGTGCCAGCAGTTACAGCACTAGCGGGAGCCACGAGCAGTACTTC.

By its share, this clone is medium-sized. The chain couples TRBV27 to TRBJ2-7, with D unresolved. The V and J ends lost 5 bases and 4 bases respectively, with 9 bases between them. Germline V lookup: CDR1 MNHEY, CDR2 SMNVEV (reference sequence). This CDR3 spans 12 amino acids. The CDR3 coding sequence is TGTGCCAGCAGTCTGGGGAATTACGAGCAGTACTTC. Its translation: CASSLGNYEQYF.

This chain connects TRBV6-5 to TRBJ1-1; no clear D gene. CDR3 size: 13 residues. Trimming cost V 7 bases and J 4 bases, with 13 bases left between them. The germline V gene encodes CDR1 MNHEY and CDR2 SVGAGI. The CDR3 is CASILYGGTEAFF. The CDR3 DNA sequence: TGTGCCAGCATCCTATATGGTGGCACTGAAGCTTTCTTT.

CDR3 sequence (DNA): TGTGCCAGCAGTTTAGGCGGACTCTCGGTCTCCTACGAGCAGTACTTC. As protein: CASSLGGLSVSYEQYF. This sequence joins TRBV27 and TRBJ2-7; tentatively, D is TRBD2 (5 bases). From germline, CDR1 is MNHEY and CDR2 SMNVEV (reference sequence). V lost 2 bases to trimming and J lost 0 bases, with 14 bases between them. The CDR3 length is 16 residues.

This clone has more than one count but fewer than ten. In DNA, the CDR3 is TGTGCCAGCAGCCCCCGGGACAGGGGTTCCTACGAGCAGTACTTC. As protein: CASSPRDRGSYEQYF. This chain connects TRBV7-9 to TRBJ2-7; 10 nucleotides match TRBD1. This CDR3 is 15 amino acids long. V lost 5 bases, J lost 1 base, and 5 bases stayed unmatched. Germline CDR1 reads SEHNR; CDR2 reads FQNEAQ (reference sequence).